This T cell receptor (beta chain) was sequenced for a study of technical replicates of blood from several donors. Repertoires were generated with immunoSEQ multiplex PCR, while TCRdb's copy carries only in-frame clones and drops some. The repertoire holds more than 90,000 clones, with 96% as singletons. Germline trimming cut 1 base from V and 1 base from J; bases unmatched to any gene: 0. CDR1 is LNHNV, CDR2 YYDKDF, per germline (reference sequence). The CDR3 totals 14 residues. This TCR was sampled from a human donor in good health. The chain recombines TRBV15 with TRBJ1-1; 7 bases fit TRBD1. The sample was T cells isolated from PBMCs. The CDR3 spells CATSRGTGNTEAFF. The CDR3 DNA sequence: TGTGCCACCAGCAGAGGGACAGGGAACACTGAAGCTTTCTTT.